Below are 3 T cell receptor beta chains sequenced from a single sample in a study of T cells after yellow fever vaccination (dated by TCRdb to between 2018 and 2021). Library preparation employed 5' RACE. The sequencing machine was an Illumina HiSeq 2500. TCRdb's own reprocessing of the public reads used fastp at Q25 and MiXCR and kept productive beta chains. Records with the same CDR3 protein are collapsed into one entry carrying the most frequent genes and DNA. This sample holds about 300,000 distinct CDR3 sequences; 6.8% were observed only once. Of the sample, 15% to 20% is held by the ten largest clones. Interpreted using the paper, the treatment or condition label stands for: live attenuated yellow fever vaccine strain. The input for sequencing was PBMCs, taken more than 35 days after the first yellow fever vaccination. These receptor sequences come from a man younger than 30 who received the YFV17D yellow fever vaccine.

The CDR3 DNA sequence: TGCGCCAGCAGTCATCCCCGAACTGTAACAGAACTAAACACCGGGGAGCTGTTTTTT. As protein: CASSHPRTVTELNTGELFF. This chain links TRBV4-1 with TRBJ2-2; the D is unclear. Trimming stripped 6 bases from V and 2 bases from J, with 25 bases between. The CDR3 is 19 residues long. Per germline, CDR1 MGHRA and CDR2 YSYEKL.

This clonotype has just a few counts. CDR3 in amino acids: CSAADRPGTDTQYF. The CDR3 nucleotides are TGCAGTGCTGCGGACAGGCCGGGTACAGATACGCAGTATTTT. This chain connects TRBV20-1 to TRBJ2-3; 7 positions agree with TRBD1. Germline assignment: CDR1 DFQATT and CDR2 SNEGSKA (reference sequence). V lost 5 bases, J lost 3 bases, and 8 bases stayed unmatched. The CDR3 is 14 amino acids.

V and J are TRBV28 and TRBJ2-6, with D possibly matching TRBD2 (5 bases). Germline CDR1 and CDR2: MDHEN and SYDVKM. Between the trimmed V and J ends, which lost 5 bases and 3 bases, there was a span of 17 bases. The CDR3 runs 17 residues. Written as DNA, the CDR3 is TGTGCCAGCAGTCCCCGAGGGCTTGGACTTGGGGCCAACGTCCTGACTTTC. Encoded protein: CASSPRGLGLGANVLTF.